This TCR beta chain emerged from a study of CD8 T cells in Susac syndrome. The V gene's germline CDR1 is MNHEY and CDR2 SVGEGT. V gave up 6 bases and J gave up 14 bases, with 16 bases separating them. The CDR3 loop spans 11 amino acids. RNA, at about 0.45 to 1 ug, was reverse transcribed with random hexamers. TCR beta CDR3 was amplified by immunoSEQ multiplex PCR. This amplification extended across 54 Vbeta and 13 Jbeta segments. TCRdb recomputed calls from the immunoSEQ multiplex PCR reads with MiXCR, one row per CDR3 protein. This table has fewer than 350,000 distinct CDR3 sequences, roughly nine tenths appearing once.

Sequenced sample: CD4+ T cells from PBMCs. J is TRBJ1-2 and V is TRBV6-2 or TRBV6-3; D ambiguous. The clonotype comes from a human donor with multiple sclerosis. CDR3 nucleotide sequence: TGTGCCAGCAGGGGCCACCTGGAGTTGACCTTC. Translating it yields CASRGHLELTF.